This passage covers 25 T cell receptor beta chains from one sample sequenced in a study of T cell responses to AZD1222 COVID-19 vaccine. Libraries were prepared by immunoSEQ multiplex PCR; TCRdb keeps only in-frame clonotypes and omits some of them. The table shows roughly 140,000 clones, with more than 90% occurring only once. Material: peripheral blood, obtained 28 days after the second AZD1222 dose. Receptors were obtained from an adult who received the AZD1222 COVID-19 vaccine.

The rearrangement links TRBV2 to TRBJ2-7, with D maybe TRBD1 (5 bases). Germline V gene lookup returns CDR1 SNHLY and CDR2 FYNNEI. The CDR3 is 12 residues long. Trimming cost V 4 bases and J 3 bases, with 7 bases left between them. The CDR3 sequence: CASSAQDYEQYF. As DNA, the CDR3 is TGTGCCAGCAGTGCACAGGACTACGAGCAGTACTTC.

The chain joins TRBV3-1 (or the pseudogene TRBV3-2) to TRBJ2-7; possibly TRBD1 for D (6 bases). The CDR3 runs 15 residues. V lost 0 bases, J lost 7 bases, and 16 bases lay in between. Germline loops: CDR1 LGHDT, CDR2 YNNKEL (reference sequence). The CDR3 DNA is TGTGCCAGCAGCCAAGATTTTCAGACAGGAAGGGAGCAGTACTTC. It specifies CASSQDFQTGREQYF.

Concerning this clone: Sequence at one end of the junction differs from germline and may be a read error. The CDR3 DNA is TGTGCCACCAGTCGGGGGTATGGCTATGGCTACACCTTC. Residues: CATSRGYGYGYTF. V usage is TRBV10-3 and J usage is TRBJ1-2; possibly TRBD1 for D (5 bases). The CDR3 is 13 residues long. The germline CDR1 and CDR2 sequences are ENHRY and SYGVKD.

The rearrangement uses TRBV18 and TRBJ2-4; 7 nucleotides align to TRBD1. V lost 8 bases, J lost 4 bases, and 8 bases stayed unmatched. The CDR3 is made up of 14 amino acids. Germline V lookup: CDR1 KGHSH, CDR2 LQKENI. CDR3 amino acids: CASRHNRGKNIQYF. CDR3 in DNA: TGTGCCAGCCGACACAACAGGGGAAAAAACATTCAGTACTTC.

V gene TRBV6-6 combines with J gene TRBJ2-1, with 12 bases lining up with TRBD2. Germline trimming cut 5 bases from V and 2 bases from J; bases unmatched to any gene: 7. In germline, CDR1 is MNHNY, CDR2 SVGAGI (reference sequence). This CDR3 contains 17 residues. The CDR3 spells CASSRTSGAGAYNEQFF. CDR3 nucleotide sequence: TGTGCCAGCAGTCGGACTAGCGGGGCGGGAGCCTACAATGAGCAGTTCTTC.

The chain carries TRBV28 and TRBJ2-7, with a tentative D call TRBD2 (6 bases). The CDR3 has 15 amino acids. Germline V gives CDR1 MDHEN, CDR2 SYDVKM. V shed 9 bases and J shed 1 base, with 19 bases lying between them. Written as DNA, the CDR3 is TGTGCCAGTCGGCTAGAAGGGACTTTTTCCTACGAGCAGTACTTC. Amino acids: CASRLEGTFSYEQYF.

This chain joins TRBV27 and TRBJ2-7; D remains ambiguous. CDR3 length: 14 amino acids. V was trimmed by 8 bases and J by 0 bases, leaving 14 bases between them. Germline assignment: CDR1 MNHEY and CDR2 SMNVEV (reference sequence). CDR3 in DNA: TGTGCCAGCCGGAGTGGCGGATTCTCCTACGAGCAGTACTTC. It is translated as CASRSGGFSYEQYF.

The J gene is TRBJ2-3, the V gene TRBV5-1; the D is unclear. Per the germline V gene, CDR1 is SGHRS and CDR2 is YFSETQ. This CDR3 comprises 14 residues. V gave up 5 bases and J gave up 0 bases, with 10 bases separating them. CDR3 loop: CASRRLASTDTQYF. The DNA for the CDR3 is TGCGCCAGCAGGCGGCTGGCTAGCACAGATACGCAGTATTTT.

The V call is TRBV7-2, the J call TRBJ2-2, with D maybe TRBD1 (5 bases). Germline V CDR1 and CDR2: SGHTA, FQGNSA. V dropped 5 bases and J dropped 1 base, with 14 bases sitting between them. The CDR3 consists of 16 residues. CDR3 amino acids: CASSPEAQGNTGELFF. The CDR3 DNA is TGTGCCAGCAGCCCCGAGGCTCAGGGGAACACCGGGGAGCTGTTTTTT.

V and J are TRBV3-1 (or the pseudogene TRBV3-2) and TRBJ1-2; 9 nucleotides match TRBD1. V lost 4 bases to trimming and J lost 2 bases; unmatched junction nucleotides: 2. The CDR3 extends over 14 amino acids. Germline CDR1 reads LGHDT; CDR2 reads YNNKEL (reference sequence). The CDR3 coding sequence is TGTGCCAGCAGCCGCGACAGGGGGAACTATGGCTACACCTTC. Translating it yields CASSRDRGNYGYTF.

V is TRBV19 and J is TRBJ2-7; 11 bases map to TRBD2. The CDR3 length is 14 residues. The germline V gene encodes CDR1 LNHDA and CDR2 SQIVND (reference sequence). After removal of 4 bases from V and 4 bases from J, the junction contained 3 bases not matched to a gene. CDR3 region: CASSTLAGAYEQYF. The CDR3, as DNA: TGTGCCAGTAGTACACTAGCGGGAGCTTACGAGCAGTACTTC.

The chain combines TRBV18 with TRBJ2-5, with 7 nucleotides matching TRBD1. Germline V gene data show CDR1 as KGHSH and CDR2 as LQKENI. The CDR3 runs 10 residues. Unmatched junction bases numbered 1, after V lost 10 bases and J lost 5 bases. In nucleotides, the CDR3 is TGTGCCACACAGGGGGAGACCCAGTACTTC. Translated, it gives CATQGETQYF.

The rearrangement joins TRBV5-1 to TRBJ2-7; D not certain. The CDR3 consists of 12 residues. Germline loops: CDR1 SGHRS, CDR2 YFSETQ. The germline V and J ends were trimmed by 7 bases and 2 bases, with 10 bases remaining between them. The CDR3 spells CASHHNAYEQYF. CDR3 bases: TGCGCCAGCCACCATAACGCCTACGAGCAGTACTTC.

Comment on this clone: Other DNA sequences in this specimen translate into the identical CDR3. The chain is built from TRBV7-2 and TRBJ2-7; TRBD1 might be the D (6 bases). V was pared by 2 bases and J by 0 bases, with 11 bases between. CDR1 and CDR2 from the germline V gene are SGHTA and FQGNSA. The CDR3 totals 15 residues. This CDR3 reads CASSLRTESSYEQYF. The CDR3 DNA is TGTGCCAGCAGCTTAAGGACAGAGAGCTCCTACGAGCAGTACTTC.

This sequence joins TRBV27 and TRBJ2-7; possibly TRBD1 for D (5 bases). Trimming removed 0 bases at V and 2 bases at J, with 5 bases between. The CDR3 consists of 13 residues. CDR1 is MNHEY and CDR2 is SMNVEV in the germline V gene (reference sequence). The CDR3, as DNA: TGTGCCAGCAGTTTATCAGGGGCCTACGAGCAGTACTTC. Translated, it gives CASSLSGAYEQYF.

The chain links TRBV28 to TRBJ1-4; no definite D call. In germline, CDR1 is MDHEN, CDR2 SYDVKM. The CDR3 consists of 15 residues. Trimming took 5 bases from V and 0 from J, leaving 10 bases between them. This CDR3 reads CASSRRRSTNEKLFF. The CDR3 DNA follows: TGTGCCAGCAGTAGAAGACGCTCAACTAATGAAAAACTGTTTTTT.

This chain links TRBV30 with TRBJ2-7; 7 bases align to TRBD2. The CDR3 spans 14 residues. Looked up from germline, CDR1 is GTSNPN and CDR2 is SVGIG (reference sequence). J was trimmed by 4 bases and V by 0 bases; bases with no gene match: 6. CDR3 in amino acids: CAWSVASGVYEQYF. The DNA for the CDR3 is TGTGCCTGGAGTGTGGCAAGCGGGGTATACGAGCAGTACTTC.

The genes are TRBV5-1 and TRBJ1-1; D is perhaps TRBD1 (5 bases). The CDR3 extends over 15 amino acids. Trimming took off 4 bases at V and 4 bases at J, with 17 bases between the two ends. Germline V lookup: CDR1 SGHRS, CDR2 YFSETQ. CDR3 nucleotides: TGCGCCAGCAGCAGATCAACTGGGGGAACCACTGAAGCTTTCTTT. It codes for CASSRSTGGTTEAFF.

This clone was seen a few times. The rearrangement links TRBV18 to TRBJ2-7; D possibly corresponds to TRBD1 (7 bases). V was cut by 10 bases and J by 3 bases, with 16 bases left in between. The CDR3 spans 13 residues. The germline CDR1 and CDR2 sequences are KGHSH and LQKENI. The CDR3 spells CATRGAGGYEQYF. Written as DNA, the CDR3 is TGTGCCACCAGGGGGGCAGGAGGCTACGAGCAGTACTTC. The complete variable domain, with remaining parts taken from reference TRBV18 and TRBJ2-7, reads NAGVMQNPRHLVRRRGQEARLRCSPMKGHSHVYWYRQLPEEGLKFMVYLQKENIIDESGMPKERFSAEFPKEGPSILRIQQVVRGDSAAYFCATRGAGGYEQYFGPGTRLTVT.

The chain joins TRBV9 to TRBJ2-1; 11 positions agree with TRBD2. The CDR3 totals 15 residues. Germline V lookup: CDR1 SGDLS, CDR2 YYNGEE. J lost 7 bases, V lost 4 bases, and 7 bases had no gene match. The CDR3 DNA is TGTGCCAGCAGCCCCACCCTAGCGGGGGGAAATGAGCAGTTCTTC. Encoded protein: CASSPTLAGGNEQFF.

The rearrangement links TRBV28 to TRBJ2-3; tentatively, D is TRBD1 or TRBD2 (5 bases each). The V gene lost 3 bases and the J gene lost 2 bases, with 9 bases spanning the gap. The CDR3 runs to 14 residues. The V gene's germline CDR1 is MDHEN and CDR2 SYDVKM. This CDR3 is CASSLKGTTDTQYF. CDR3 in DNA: TGTGCCAGCAGTTTGAAGGGGACCACAGATACGCAGTATTTT.

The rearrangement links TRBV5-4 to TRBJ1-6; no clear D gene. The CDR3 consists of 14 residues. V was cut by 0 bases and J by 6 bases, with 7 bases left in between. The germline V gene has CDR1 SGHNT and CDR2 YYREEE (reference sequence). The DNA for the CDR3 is TGTGCCAGCAGCTTGGCCGGTAGTAATTCACCCCTCCACTTT. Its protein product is CASSLAGSNSPLHF.

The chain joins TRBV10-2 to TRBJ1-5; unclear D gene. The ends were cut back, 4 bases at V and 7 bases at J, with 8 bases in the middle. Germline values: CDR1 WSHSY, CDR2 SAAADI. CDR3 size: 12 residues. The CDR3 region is CASSGGGQPQHF. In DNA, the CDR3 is TGCGCCAGCAGTGGAGGAGGACAGCCCCAGCATTTT.

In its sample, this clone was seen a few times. The CDR3 sequence is CASSLGQGAGFSSPLHF. The CDR3 nucleotides read TGTGCCAGCAGTTTAGGACAGGGAGCCGGATTTTCATCACCCCTCCACTTT. The chain is built from TRBV28 and TRBJ1-6; 8 bases align to TRBD1. Per the germline V gene, CDR1 is MDHEN and CDR2 is SYDVKM. V shed 2 bases and J 10 bases; nucleotides not matched to a gene: 13. The CDR3 spans 17 residues.

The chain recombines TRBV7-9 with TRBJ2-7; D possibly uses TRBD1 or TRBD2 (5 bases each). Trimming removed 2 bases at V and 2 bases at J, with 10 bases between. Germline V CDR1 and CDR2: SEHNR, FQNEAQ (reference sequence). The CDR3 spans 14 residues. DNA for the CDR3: TGTGCCAGCAGCTTAAGGCCGGGACCCTACGAGCAGTACTTC. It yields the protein CASSLRPGPYEQYF.